These 24 T cell receptor beta chains came from one sample sequenced in a study of naive and memory T cell subsets. Ligated cDNA underwent four rounds of PCR with nested alpha and beta constant region primers and SP2. TCRdb reanalysed the 5' RACE reads using MiXCR and keeps one entry per CDR3 protein. The data contain roughly 60,000 distinct CDR3 sequences, 7.2% of them singletons. The library had UMIs added by 3' ligation of an oligonucleotide to TCR cDNA. These receptors were taken from a male donor in good health.

The table lists this clonotype with a few counts. V gene TRBV12-3 or TRBV12-4 combines with J gene TRBJ2-3; D gene unclear. Trimming pared 6 bases from V and 4 bases from J, leaving 17 bases between. The CDR3 has 15 amino acids. CDR3 DNA: TGTGCCAGCAGCTGGTCCCATATCGGCTCAGATACGCAGTATTTT. Translated, it gives CASSWSHIGSDTQYF.

This clonotype was detected only a few times. The genes are TRBV7-9 and TRBJ2-5; possible D gene TRBD1, 5 bases. This CDR3 has 15 residues. Trimming removed 0 bases at V and 3 bases at J, with 11 bases between. Germline CDR1 SEHNR, CDR2 FQNEAQ (reference sequence). The CDR3 region is CASSLAGRNEETQYF. The CDR3 DNA sequence: TGTGCCAGCAGCTTAGCGGGGCGGAATGAAGAGACCCAGTACTTC.

In this sample, this clonotype turned up many times. J is TRBJ1-2 and V is TRBV19; D is perhaps TRBD1 (5 bases). Germline loops: CDR1 LNHDA, CDR2 SQIVND (reference sequence). Between the trimmed V and J ends, which lost 7 bases and 3 bases, there was a span of 15 bases. The CDR3 extends over 14 amino acids. CDR3 sequence reads: CASIGGIGYYGYTF. The CDR3 region has the DNA TGTGCCAGTATCGGGGGGATCGGCTACTATGGCTACACCTTC. Full variable domain (missing parts from reference TRBV19 and TRBJ1-2): DGGITQSPKYLFRKEGQNVTLSCEQNLNHDAMYWYRQDPGQGLRLIYYSQIVNDFQKGDIAEGYSVSREKKESFPLTVTSAQKNPTAFYLCASIGGIGYYGYTFGSGTRLTVV.

This clonotype appeared many times. V and J are TRBV5-5 and TRBJ1-6; 7 positions agree with TRBD1. The CDR3 totals 15 residues. Trimming cost V 0 bases and J 4 bases; bases outside gene matches: 1. CDR1 is SGHKS, CDR2 YYEKEE, per germline (reference sequence). In nucleotides, the CDR3 is TGTGCCAGCAGCTTGGAGACAGGGTATAATTCACCCCTCCACTTT. Translated, it gives CASSLETGYNSPLHF.

In its sample, this clonotype was seen many times. The genes are TRBV7-9 and TRBJ1-4; maybe TRBD1 (5 bases). Germline V gives CDR1 SEHNR, CDR2 FQNEAQ (reference sequence). V was trimmed by 1 base and J by 5 bases, leaving 14 bases between them. CDR3 length: 16 amino acids. The CDR3 is CASSLGSGTQNEKLFF. CDR3 DNA sequence: TGTGCCAGCAGCTTAGGGTCCGGGACTCAGAATGAAAAACTGTTTTTT.

On this clonotype: A single base separates this from a much larger clone, so it may be a read error. This rearrangement joins TRBV2 to TRBJ2-3; TRBD1 might be the D (6 bases). CDR1 is SNHLY and CDR2 is FYNNEI in the germline V gene. The length of the CDR3 is 14 residues. The CDR3 protein is CASSDQGITDAQYF. For the CDR3, the DNA is TGTGCCAGCAGTGATCAGGGGATAACAGATGCGCAGTATTTT.

This clonotype was found a few times. The chain is built from TRBV20-1 and TRBJ2-3; D is unclear. The germline V gene encodes CDR1 DFQATT and CDR2 SNEGSKA (reference sequence). The ends were cut back, 3 bases at V and 2 bases at J, with 9 bases in the middle. This CDR3 spans 13 amino acids. The CDR3 loop reads CSARPAATDTQYF. The DNA for the CDR3 is TGCAGTGCTAGGCCGGCGGCCACAGATACGCAGTATTTT.

This clonotype has a handful of counts. The chain joins TRBV6-1 to TRBJ1-1; the D gene is possibly TRBD1 (5 bases). V dropped 6 bases and J dropped 2 bases, with 10 bases sitting between them. This CDR3 is built from 13 residues. Per germline, CDR1 MNHNS and CDR2 SASEGT. DNA of the CDR3: TGTGCCAGCAGACTCCAGGGAAACACTGAAGCTTTCTTT. Residues: CASRLQGNTEAFF.

The chain couples TRBV20-1 to TRBJ1-5, with 10 bases matching TRBD1. In germline, CDR1 is DFQATT, CDR2 SNEGSKA (reference sequence). The CDR3 covers 14 residues. The junction had 6 bases not matched to a gene; V was cut back by 3 bases and J by 7 bases. The CDR3 loop is CSARQTGGRQPQHF. CDR3 in DNA: TGCAGTGCTAGGCAGACAGGGGGCCGGCAGCCCCAGCATTTT.

In its sample, this clonotype was seen many times. J is TRBJ2-2 and V is TRBV29-1, with D possibly TRBD2 on 6 matching bases. The CDR3 is 13 residues long. CDR1 and CDR2 from the germline V gene are SQVTM and ANQGSEA. Trimming took off 4 bases at V and 2 bases at J, with 8 bases between the two ends. The CDR3 sequence is CSVVAGNTGELFF. DNA for the CDR3: TGCAGCGTTGTGGCGGGAAACACCGGGGAGCTGTTTTTT.

This clonotype was seen a handful of times. The chain recombines TRBV7-8 with TRBJ2-1, with 7 nucleotides matching TRBD2. Germline lookup yields CDR1 SGHVS and CDR2 FQNEAQ. Trimming at V came to 1 base and at J to 1 base, leaving 4 bases not matched to a gene. The CDR3 totals 16 residues. CDR3 protein: CASSLDLGGSYNEQFF. The CDR3 nucleotides are TGTGCCAGCAGCTTAGATCTCGGGGGGTCCTACAATGAGCAGTTCTTC.

The V gene is TRBV7-6, the J gene TRBJ2-1, with a weak D call TRBD1 (6 bases). CDR1 and CDR2 (germline): SGHVS, FNYEAQ. Trimming cost V 4 bases and J 2 bases, with 9 bases left between them. The CDR3 length is 14 residues. The CDR3 protein is CASSSGVAYNEQFF. CDR3 in DNA: TGTGCCAGCAGCTCAGGGGTTGCCTACAATGAGCAGTTCTTC.

This clonotype came up a few times. This chain connects TRBV18 to TRBJ1-2; tentatively, D is TRBD1 (5 bases). CDR3 length: 14 amino acids. Trimming pared 3 bases from V and 2 bases from J, leaving 10 bases between. CDR1 and CDR2 (germline): KGHSH, LQKENI. CDR3 DNA: TGTGCCAGCTCACCTGGGACGGAGAACTATGGCTACACCTTC. Its translation is CASSPGTENYGYTF.

This clonotype showed up just a few times. The chain employs TRBV27 and TRBJ1-5, with D possibly matching TRBD1 (5 bases). This CDR3 contains 14 residues. The germline CDR1 and CDR2 sequences are MNHEY and SMNVEV (reference sequence). V dropped 6 bases and J dropped 1 base, with 10 bases sitting between them. CDR3 sequence (DNA): TGTGCCAGCAGCAGGGAAATAAGCAATCAGCCCCAGCATTTT. Translation gives CASSREISNQPQHF.

The sample holds many counts of this clonotype. The CDR3 protein is CASSQVAVGGGDNNEQFF. The CDR3 nucleotides are TGTGCCAGCAGCCAAGTCGCGGTCGGCGGGGGGGACAACAATGAGCAGTTCTTC. The rearrangement uses TRBV3-1 and TRBJ2-1; 9 bases fit TRBD2. CDR1 and CDR2 from the germline V gene are LGHDT and YNNKEL (reference sequence). Trimming removed 1 base from V and 5 bases from J; junction bases left unmatched: 12. This CDR3 has 18 residues.

The J gene is TRBJ1-6, the V gene TRBV14; unclear D gene. Trimming shortened V by 2 bases and J by 4 bases, and 6 bases separated the two germline ends. The germline V gene encodes CDR1 SGHDN and CDR2 FVKESK. The CDR3 loop spans 14 amino acids. The CDR3 protein is CASSQQFYNSPLHF. For the CDR3, the DNA is TGTGCCAGCAGCCAACAGTTTTATAATTCACCCCTCCACTTT.

The chain has TRBV5-6 and TRBJ1-3, with 9 positions matching TRBD1. CDR1 is SGHDT and CDR2 is YYEEEE in the germline V gene. This CDR3 is 15 amino acids long. Trimming took 4 bases from V and 3 from J; bases not matched to a gene: 5. Written as DNA, the CDR3 is TGTGCCAGCAGCACACAGGGGGCGTATGGAAACACCATATATTTT. This sequence encodes CASSTQGAYGNTIYF.

The genes are TRBV10-1 and TRBJ2-7; D remains unclear. The CDR3 has 9 amino acids. Germline V gene sequence: CDR1 WNHNN, CDR2 SYGVQD (reference sequence). Trimming cost V 11 bases and J 2 bases, with 4 bases left between them. CDR3 in DNA: TGCGCCGCCACCTACGAGCAGTACTTC. It encodes CAATYEQYF.

The chain has TRBV6-1 and TRBJ2-3; tentatively, D is TRBD1 (6 bases). Trimming stripped 5 bases from V and 2 bases from J, with 17 bases between. CDR1 is MNHNS and CDR2 is SASEGT in the germline V gene. The CDR3 is made up of 16 amino acids. The CDR3, as DNA: TGTGCCAGCAGTTCCCACCGGGACACCGACACAGATACGCAGTATTTT. Translation gives CASSSHRDTDTDTQYF.

This clonotype appeared many times. The rearrangement joins TRBV12-3 or TRBV12-4 to TRBJ2-7; the match to TRBD2 covers 8 bases. After removal of 7 bases from V and 7 bases from J, the junction contained 12 bases not matched to a gene. CDR3 length: 14 residues. The CDR3 region has the DNA TGTGCCAGCACCGACGGGGGGGTATACAGGGAGCAGTACTTC. It codes for CASTDGGVYREQYF.

The chain links TRBV12-3 or TRBV12-4 to TRBJ1-5; maybe TRBD1 (5 bases). The CDR3 is made up of 12 amino acids. Trimming removed 8 bases from V and 11 bases from J, with 16 bases in between. The CDR3 protein is CASARVEGAQHF. DNA of the CDR3: TGTGCCAGCGCCCGGGTGGAAGGGGCCCAGCATTTT.

Many counts were recorded for this clonotype. J is TRBJ1-4 and V is TRBV24-1; D is unresolved. Per the germline V gene, CDR1 is KGHDR and CDR2 is SFDVKD. Trimming took 8 bases from V and 2 from J, leaving 8 bases between them. The CDR3 totals 13 residues. The DNA for the CDR3 is TGTGCCACCAAGGATGGCACTAATGAAAAACTGTTTTTT. This translates into CATKDGTNEKLFF.

At least ten counts were recorded for this clonotype. The chain uses TRBV20-1 and TRBJ1-1, with 8 bases fitting TRBD1. The germline gives CDR1 DFQATT, CDR2 SNEGSKA (reference sequence). The CDR3 loop spans 16 amino acids. V was clipped by 5 bases and J by 5 bases; unmatched bases: 16. CDR3 sequence: CSAPPGQALRRTEAFF. The CDR3, as DNA: TGCAGTGCTCCACCGGGACAGGCGCTCCGAAGGACTGAAGCTTTCTTT.

The table lists this clonotype with many counts. The chain employs TRBV28 and TRBJ2-7; 11 bases map to TRBD1. The CDR3 has 15 amino acids. Losses at the gene ends were 6 bases for V and 4 bases for J; bases not matched to a gene: 8. From germline, CDR1 is MDHEN and CDR2 SYDVKM. Written as DNA, the CDR3 is TGTGCCAGCAGCAACAGGACAGGGGGCTTGTACGAGCAGTACTTC. It is translated as CASSNRTGGLYEQYF.